The 26 T cell receptor beta chains presented below share a single source sample, sequenced in a study of OX40 agonist ivuxolimab in advanced cancers. TCRdb keeps only in-frame clones here, not all; method: immunoSEQ multiplex PCR. The sample consists of roughly 17,000 clones, 87% of them appearing once. Sequenced here: CD4+ or CD8+ T cells sorted from blood, sampled in a trial of the OX40 agonist ivuxolimab. The source is an adult with an advanced solid tumor such as melanoma, head and neck, liver or kidney cancer.

The J gene is TRBJ2-2, the V gene TRBV6-1, with 10 bases fitting TRBD1. The CDR3 loop spans 15 amino acids. Germline lookup yields CDR1 MNHNS and CDR2 SASEGT. The J segment lost 3 bases and the V segment lost 4 bases, leaving 2 bases of the junction unmatched. The chain's CDR3 is CASSGGTGDTGELFF. CDR3 bases: TGTGCCAGCAGTGGGGGGACAGGGGACACCGGGGAGCTGTTTTTT.

The rearrangement joins TRBV11-3 to TRBJ1-1; D call uncertain. The germline V and J ends were trimmed by 0 bases and 5 bases, with 7 bases remaining between them. Germline V gene data show CDR1 as SGHNT and CDR2 as YENEEA. This CDR3 has 13 residues. CDR3 sequence: CASSLDQQTEAFF. The CDR3 bases are TGTGCCAGCAGCTTAGATCAGCAAACTGAAGCTTTCTTT.

The chain combines TRBV6-5 with TRBJ2-3, with a weak D call TRBD2 (6 bases). Germline V gene lookup returns CDR1 MNHEY and CDR2 SVGAGI. The CDR3 length is 15 residues. Trimming took off 7 bases at V and 9 bases at J, with 23 bases between the two ends. CDR3 bases: TGTGCCAGCACCGAGGCGGGGCCCTTTAGGGGAACGCAGTATTTT. This translates into CASTEAGPFRGTQYF.

The chain links TRBV28 to TRBJ1-4; TRBD1 is a possible D gene (6 bases). There are 16 residues in the CDR3. V lost 2 bases and J 5 bases, leaving 15 bases between the germline ends. Germline-derived CDR1 and CDR2 are MDHEN and SYDVKM. This CDR3 reads CASSLLLVGGNEKLFF. The CDR3 DNA sequence: TGTGCCAGCAGTTTACTTTTGGTAGGGGGAAATGAAAAACTGTTTTTT.

The V gene is TRBV7-9, the J gene TRBJ1-2, with a possible D match to TRBD1 (6 bases). The CDR3 runs to 15 residues. CDR1 is SEHNR and CDR2 is FQNEAQ in the germline V gene (reference sequence). The V and J ends lost 1 base and 0 bases respectively, with 9 bases between them. CDR3 in amino acids: CASSLGQVANYGYTF. For the CDR3, the DNA is TGTGCCAGCAGCTTAGGACAGGTAGCTAACTATGGCTACACCTTC.

V is TRBV29-1 and J is TRBJ1-1; D unclear. Per germline, CDR1 SQVTM and CDR2 ANQGSEA. The CDR3 is 12 residues long. V dropped 5 bases and J dropped 6 bases, with 13 bases sitting between them. CDR3 protein: CSVPGYGAEAFF. DNA of the CDR3: TGCAGCGTTCCGGGGTATGGAGCTGAAGCTTTCTTT.

This clone has a single count. The rearrangement joins TRBV4-2 to TRBJ2-1; the D gene is possibly TRBD2 (7 bases). Per germline, CDR1 LGHNA and CDR2 YNFKEQ. The length of the CDR3 is 16 residues. Deletions cut 0 bases from V and 6 bases from J, with 15 bases between. The CDR3 protein is CASSQDWGGRINEQFF. Written as DNA, the CDR3 is TGTGCCAGCAGCCAAGATTGGGGGGGCCGGATCAATGAGCAGTTCTTC.

CDR3 bases: TGTGCCAGCCGATCACAGGGAGACGGCACTGAAGCTTTCTTT. It specifies CASRSQGDGTEAFF. The gene calls are TRBV27 and TRBJ1-1; D perhaps matches TRBD1 (6 bases). This CDR3 is built from 14 residues. Per germline, CDR1 MNHEY and CDR2 SMNVEV (reference sequence). Deletions cut 8 bases from V and 4 bases from J, with 17 bases between.

The CDR3 nucleotides are TGTGCCAGCAGCTTAGAAGGCAGCCAAGAGACCCAGTACTTC. It specifies CASSLEGSQETQYF. The chain is built from TRBV11-2 and TRBJ2-5, with D uncertain. CDR1 SGHAT and CDR2 FQNNGV come from the germline V gene. Trimming stripped 0 bases from V and 1 base from J, with 6 bases between. The CDR3 contains 14 residues.

V usage is TRBV27 and J usage is TRBJ1-2; D gene uncertain. V lost 2 bases and J lost 2, with 9 bases in between. Germline values: CDR1 MNHEY, CDR2 SMNVEV (reference sequence). There are 14 residues in the CDR3. The CDR3 loop reads CASSLNGLNYGYTF. CDR3 nucleotides: TGTGCCAGCAGTTTAAATGGGTTAAACTATGGCTACACCTTC.

The rearrangement joins TRBV18 to TRBJ2-3; tentatively, D is TRBD1 (5 bases). The CDR3 has 15 amino acids. Germline values: CDR1 KGHSH, CDR2 LQKENI. Trimming left V 2 bases short and J 0 bases short, with 9 bases between. The CDR3 reads CASSPRGLSTDTQYF. CDR3 bases: TGTGCCAGCTCACCAAGGGGCTTAAGCACAGATACGCAGTATTTT.

The chain has TRBV27 and TRBJ2-2, with 8 nucleotides matching TRBD1. There are 15 residues in the CDR3. With 5 bases clipped from V and 1 base from J, the junction kept 3 bases outside the gene matches. Per the germline V gene, CDR1 is MNHEY and CDR2 is SMNVEV (reference sequence). In DNA, the CDR3 is TGTGCCAGCAGTGCCGGGACAGGGAACACCGGGGAGCTGTTTTTT. Residues: CASSAGTGNTGELFF.

CDR3 amino acids: CASSSSASRYEQYF. The CDR3 DNA sequence: TGTGCCAGCAGTTCATCAGCCAGCCGCTACGAGCAGTACTTC. The chain links TRBV7-9 to TRBJ2-7; D gene uncertain. V dropped 6 bases and J dropped 3 bases, with 15 bases sitting between them. The CDR3 is made up of 14 amino acids. The V gene's germline CDR1 is SEHNR and CDR2 FQNEAQ (reference sequence).

The gene calls are TRBV7-6 and TRBJ2-7; the D gene is possibly TRBD2 (6 bases). CDR3 length: 14 amino acids. With 0 bases removed from V and 0 bases from J, the gap between germline ends came to 6 bases. CDR1 is SGHVS and CDR2 is FNYEAQ in the germline V gene. This CDR3 reads CASSLAGGSYEQYF. The CDR3 nucleotides are TGTGCCAGCAGCTTAGCGGGGGGCTCCTACGAGCAGTACTTC.

The chain employs TRBV19 and TRBJ1-1; no clear D gene. This CDR3 spans 12 amino acids. Germline CDR1 is LNHDA and CDR2 is SQIVND (reference sequence). Trimming stripped 3 bases from V and 8 bases from J, with 10 bases between. The CDR3, as DNA: TGTGCCAGTAGTATTTCGGTGGGGGAAGCTTTCTTT. Protein product: CASSISVGEAFF.

This clone occurred once. The V call is TRBV7-9, the J call TRBJ1-4, with D possibly being TRBD1 (5 bases). Trimming removed 5 bases from V and 10 bases from J, with 14 bases in between. This CDR3 region has 13 residues. From germline, CDR1 is SEHNR and CDR2 FQNEAQ (reference sequence). Written as DNA, the CDR3 is TGTGCCAGCAGCCCACCGACAGCTCCAAAACTGTTTTTT. Protein: CASSPPTAPKLFF. The whole variable domain, remainder taken from reference TRBV7-9 and TRBJ1-4, is DTGVSQNPRHKITKRGQNVTFRCDPISEHNRLYWYRQTLGQGPEFLTYFQNEAQLEKSRLLSDRFSAERPKGSFSTLEIQRTEQGDSAMYLCASSPPTAPKLFFGSGTQLSVL.

This clone appeared a few times. The chain has TRBV5-1 and TRBJ1-4; D might be TRBD1 (5 bases). The CDR3 has 16 amino acids. Between the trimmed V and J ends, which lost 3 bases and 5 bases, there was a span of 17 bases. Germline loops: CDR1 SGHRS, CDR2 YFSETQ. CDR3 coding DNA: TGCGCCAGCAGCTCCTGGGGTCAGGGAACAAATGAAAAACTGTTTTTT. Its translation is CASSSWGQGTNEKLFF.

The DNA for the CDR3 is TGCGCCAGCAGCTTGGGGAGACTAGCGGGGATAACCAATGAGCAGTTCTTC. Its protein is CASSLGRLAGITNEQFF. This chain connects TRBV5-1 to TRBJ2-1; the match to TRBD2 covers 11 bases. After removal of 0 bases from V and 6 bases from J, the junction contained 8 bases not matched to a gene. The CDR3 consists of 17 residues. The V gene's germline CDR1 is SGHRS and CDR2 YFSETQ.

This clone was counted only a few times. This chain uses TRBV4-1 with TRBJ2-7; 9 bases line up with TRBD2. This CDR3 is built from 15 residues. The germline V gene has CDR1 MGHRA and CDR2 YSYEKL. V was clipped by 2 bases and J by 2 bases; unmatched bases: 4. Here the CDR3 DNA reads TGCGCCAGCAGCCAAATAGCGGGGGAAACCTACGAGCAGTACTTC. As protein: CASSQIAGETYEQYF.

The V call is TRBV6-5, the J call TRBJ2-7; D gene ambiguous. V shed 6 bases and J shed 3 bases, with 12 bases lying between them. The germline V gene encodes CDR1 MNHEY and CDR2 SVGAGI. The CDR3 length is 13 residues. The CDR3 DNA reads TGTGCCAGCAGCCCCGGGTGGCTCTACGAGCAGTACTTC. This gives the protein CASSPGWLYEQYF.

This clone was found a few times. The chain has TRBV7-9 and TRBJ1-5; possibly TRBD1 for D (5 bases). CDR3 length: 16 amino acids. Germline lookup yields CDR1 SEHNR and CDR2 FQNEAQ (reference sequence). V gave up 3 bases and J gave up 0 bases, with 12 bases separating them. The CDR3, as DNA: TGTGCCAGCAGCTTCATTGGGGCAGATAGCAATCAGCCCCAGCATTTT. It is translated as CASSFIGADSNQPQHF.

The V gene is TRBV7-6, the J gene TRBJ2-1; D is uncertain. In germline, CDR1 is SGHVS, CDR2 FNYEAQ. CDR3 length: 16 amino acids. V dropped 0 bases and J dropped 6 bases, with 15 bases sitting between them. The CDR3 region has the DNA TGTGCCAGCAGCTTAGCGATAAAAGGGTTTTCCAATGAGCAGTTCTTC. Translating gives CASSLAIKGFSNEQFF. The whole variable domain, filled in from reference TRBV7-6 and TRBJ2-1, reads GAGVSQSPRYKVTKRGQDVALRCDPISGHVSLYWYRQALGQGPEFLTYFNYEAQQDKSGLPNDRFSAERPEGSISTLTIQRTEQRDSAMYRCASSLAIKGFSNEQFFGPGTRLTVL.

The chain carries TRBV28 and TRBJ1-5; perhaps TRBD1 as D (6 bases). This CDR3 region has 15 residues. In germline, CDR1 is MDHEN, CDR2 SYDVKM. The V gene lost 6 bases and the J gene lost 1 base, with 13 bases spanning the gap. The DNA for the CDR3 is TGTGCCAGCAGCAGAAACAGGGTAAGCAATCAGCCCCAGCATTTT. Translated: CASSRNRVSNQPQHF. Complete variable domain (other parts from reference TRBV28 and TRBJ1-5): DVKVTQSSRYLVKRTGEKVFLECVQDMDHENMFWYRQDPGLGLRLIYFSYDVKMKEKGDIPEGYSVSREKKERFSLILESASTNQTSMYLCASSRNRVSNQPQHFGDGTRLSIL.

The V and J genes are TRBV9 and TRBJ1-1; D gene unclear. Germline values: CDR1 SGDLS, CDR2 YYNGEE. CDR3 length equals 16 residues. V was cut by 0 bases and J by 7 bases, with 19 bases left in between. The CDR3 region has the DNA TGTGCCAGCAGCGTAGACGACGGCGGGCGGCCCGGTGAAGCTTTCTTT. Protein: CASSVDDGGRPGEAFF.

The chain is built from TRBV6-5 and TRBJ2-7; TRBD1 might be the D (5 bases). Germline CDR1 and CDR2: MNHEY and SVGAGI. Trimming left V 4 bases short and J 6 bases short, with 13 bases between. The length of the CDR3 is 13 residues. In DNA, the CDR3 is TGTGCCAGCAGTTTTCCCGACAGACCCGAGCAGTACTTC. Protein: CASSFPDRPEQYF.

The V call is TRBV6-1, the J call TRBJ1-1; 9 bases line up with TRBD1. Per germline, CDR1 MNHNS and CDR2 SASEGT. The CDR3 sequence is 17 residues long. V was pared by 3 bases and J by 4 bases, with 12 bases of the junction left unmatched. The DNA for the CDR3 is TGTGCCAGCAGTGAGAGAAGAGGGACAGGGCGATCCACTGAAGCTTTCTTT. As protein: CASSERRGTGRSTEAFF.